This TCR beta chain was observed in a study of blood T cells in healthy people across ages. With respect to this clonotype: The antigen is unknown.

A J-beta primer mix and a sample-barcoded 5' primer were used in a second PCR of about 6 to 12 cycles. TCRdb re-analysed the 5' RACE reads in MiXCR, keeping a single row per CDR3 protein. In the table there are around 780,000 distinct CDR3 sequences, 20% to 30% of which are singletons. Around 10 milliliters of peripheral blood were drawn from each donor. Extraction of total RNA produced a minimum of 5.5 micrograms from each sample. The germline V gene has CDR1 SEHNR and CDR2 FQNEAQ (reference sequence). CDR3 size: 16 residues. V dropped 0 bases and J dropped 5; count of bases not matched to a gene: 7. Study observations and caveats: It was the long-lived donors that had more naive CD4+ cells and higher diversity than aged donors.

This sample also belongs to another study, concerning T cells of mothers and their children.

The chain has TRBV7-9 and TRBJ2-5, with 9 bases matching TRBD1. The source material was blood. This sequence was found in a boy aged 10-17 years in good health. The CDR3, as DNA: TGTGCCAGCAGCTTAGCGGACAGGGGTGATAAGGAGACCCAGTACTTC. Encoded protein: CASSLADRGDKETQYF. Full variable domain (rest looked up from reference TRBV7-9 and TRBJ2-5): DTGVSQNPRHKITKRGQNVTFRCDPISEHNRLYWYRQTLGQGPEFLTYFQNEAQLEKSRLLSDRFSAERPKGSFSTLEIQRTEQGDSAMYLCASSLADRGDKETQYFGPGTRLLVL.